This is a list of T cell receptor beta chains from one sample in a study of T cell responses to AZD1222 COVID-19 vaccine. TCRdb's table, derived via immunoSEQ multiplex PCR, lists solely in-frame clones and lacks some. Of about 100,000 clones listed, approximately 88% are singletons. Sequencing was performed on peripheral blood, taken on day 0 of AZD1222 vaccination. The receptors were sampled from an adult in good health. The CDR3 runs from the conserved cysteine through the conserved F or W. Fields, in order: D gene, clone size, V gene, J gene, CDR3 length, CDR3 DNA, CDR3 protein. D genes are given only for firm matches. Expanded clones get a size class; other rows say once, few or many, or leave the size out.

D: TRBD1; size: NA; V: TRBV19; J: TRBJ1-5; length: 15; DNA: TGTGCCAGTAGTCCGCGACAGGGGGCGATTCAGCCCCAGCATTTT; CDR3: CASSPRQGAIQPQHF
D: NA; size: NA; V: TRBV6-5; J: TRBJ1-1; length: 14; DNA: TGTGCCAGCAACTGGGGGCGTGGAGGCACTGAAGCTTTCTTT; CDR3: CASNWGRGGTEAFF
D: TRBD1; size: once; V: TRBV5-6; J: TRBJ1-1; length: 14; DNA: TGTGCCAGCAGTCCAGACAGGGGAGGCACTGAAGCTTTCTTT; CDR3: CASSPDRGGTEAFF
D: NA; size: NA; V: TRBV11-3; J: TRBJ2-7; length: 13; DNA: TGTGCCAGCAGCACGGGATTGACCTACGAGCAGTACTTC; CDR3: CASSTGLTYEQYF
D: NA; size: NA; V: TRBV7-3; J: TRBJ1-6; length: 14; DNA: TGTGCCAGCAGCTTACAACAGTACAATTCACCCCTCCACTTT; CDR3: CASSLQQYNSPLHF
D: TRBD1; size: NA; V: TRBV5-1; J: TRBJ2-7; length: 14; DNA: TGCGCCAGCAGCTTGTTACAGGGGAATTACGAGCAGTACTTC; CDR3: CASSLLQGNYEQYF
D: TRBD1; size: NA; V: TRBV19; J: TRBJ1-1; length: 14; DNA: TGTGCCAGTAGTGTGGACAGGGGGGTCACTGAAGCTTTCTTT; CDR3: CASSVDRGVTEAFF
D: NA; size: NA; V: TRBV11-2; J: TRBJ2-5; length: 13; DNA: TGTGCCAGCAGCTTACGGACCCAAGAGACCCAGTACTTC; CDR3: CASSLRTQETQYF
D: NA; size: NA; V: TRBV27; J: TRBJ2-1; length: 14; DNA: TGTGCCAGCAGTCCGGGGGTTACAGACAATGAGCAGTTCTTC; CDR3: CASSPGVTDNEQFF
D: NA; size: once; V: TRBV3-1/TRBV3-2; J: TRBJ1-4; length: 14; DNA: TGTGCCAGCAGCCAAGCAGGGTACGGTGAAAAACTGTTTTTT; CDR3: CASSQAGYGEKLFF
D: NA; size: NA; V: TRBV18; J: TRBJ2-2; length: 15; DNA: TGTGCCAGCTCACCTCGAGTCGCCGACACCGGGGAGCTGTTTTTT; CDR3: CASSPRVADTGELFF
D: NA; size: NA; V: TRBV5-1; J: TRBJ2-1; length: 14; DNA: TGCGCCAGCAACCTCCAGAGCCCCCGCAATGAGCAGTTCTTC; CDR3: CASNLQSPRNEQFF
D: NA; size: NA; V: TRBV4-1; J: TRBJ1-5; length: 14; DNA: TGCGCCAGCAGCCAAGTGACACGAAATCAGCCCCAGCATTTT; CDR3: CASSQVTRNQPQHF
D: NA; size: NA; V: TRBV3-1/TRBV3-2; J: TRBJ1-5; length: 15; DNA: TGTGCCAGCAGCCAAACGGGACACCCGTTAGTGCCCCAGCATTTT; CDR3: CASSQTGHPLVPQHF
D: NA; size: NA; V: TRBV3-1/TRBV3-2; J: TRBJ1-6; length: 15; DNA: TGTGCCAGCAGCCATGAGGGACCCCTAAATTCACCCCTCCACTTT; CDR3: CASSHEGPLNSPLHF
D: NA; size: NA; V: TRBV7-2; J: TRBJ1-2; length: 12; DNA: TGTGCCAGCAGCTTTCCGACCTATGGCTACACCTTC; CDR3: CASSFPTYGYTF
D: TRBD1; size: NA; V: TRBV19; J: TRBJ1-1; length: 16; DNA: TGTGCCAGTAGTATAGAGGGGACAGTTTGGAACACTGAAGCTTTCTTT; CDR3: CASSIEGTVWNTEAFF
D: NA; size: NA; V: TRBV11-3; J: TRBJ2-5; length: 14; DNA: TGTGCCAGCAGCCCACGGGACGGACAAGAGACCCAGTACTTC; CDR3: CASSPRDGQETQYF
D: NA; size: NA; V: TRBV5-1; J: TRBJ2-3; length: 17; DNA: TGCGCCAGCAGCTTGGCGGTCAGGGCGGTAAGCACAGATACGCAGTATTTT; CDR3: CASSLAVRAVSTDTQYF
D: NA; size: NA; V: TRBV6-2/TRBV6-3; J: TRBJ1-5; length: 13; DNA: TGTGCCAGCAGTTCAGGGAGGAATCAGCCCCAGCATTTT; CDR3: CASSSGRNQPQHF
D: TRBD2; size: NA; V: TRBV18; J: TRBJ2-1; length: 17; DNA: TGTGCCAGCTCACCTCGCTACGGGAGGAGCTCCTACAATGAGCAGTTCTTC; CDR3: CASSPRYGRSSYNEQFF
D: NA; size: once; V: TRBV19; J: TRBJ2-1; length: 13; DNA: TGTGCCAGTAGGCGAAGTACTCACAATGAGCAGTTCTTC; CDR3: CASRRSTHNEQFF
D: TRBD2; size: once; V: TRBV7-2; J: TRBJ2-1; length: 17; DNA: TGTGCCAGCAGCTCTATTGCTAGCGGAACGCCTGACAATGAGCAGTTCTTC; CDR3: CASSSIASGTPDNEQFF
D: NA; size: NA; V: TRBV11-2; J: TRBJ1-1; length: 12; DNA: TGTGCCAGCGGCCTAGAGTATTCTGAAGCTTTCTTT; CDR3: CASGLEYSEAFF
D: NA; size: NA; V: TRBV14; J: TRBJ1-2; length: 14; DNA: TGTGCCAGCAGCCAAGTCCGGGCCCTATCTGGCTACACCTTC; CDR3: CASSQVRALSGYTF
D: TRBD1; size: NA; V: TRBV18; J: TRBJ2-7; length: 16; DNA: TGTGCCAGCTCACCACCGTACGGACAGGGGTTTTACGAGCAGTACTTC; CDR3: CASSPPYGQGFYEQYF
D: NA; size: NA; V: TRBV5-1; J: TRBJ2-1; length: 14; DNA: TGCGCCAGCAGCCCCCTCGCGACGGCCAATGAGCAGTTCTTC; CDR3: CASSPLATANEQFF
D: NA; size: NA; V: TRBV28; J: TRBJ2-1; length: 12; DNA: TGTGCCATCTGGGGGTCCTACAATGAGCAGTTCTTC; CDR3: CAIWGSYNEQFF
D: NA; size: NA; V: TRBV7-2; J: TRBJ1-1; length: 13; DNA: TGTGCCAGCAGCCCCACTTTGAACACTGAAGCTTTCTTT; CDR3: CASSPTLNTEAFF
D: NA; size: once; V: TRBV15; J: TRBJ2-3; length: 13; DNA: TGTGCCACCAGCAGAGACCAAGGCGCTACGCAGTATTTT; CDR3: CATSRDQGATQYF
D: NA; size: NA; V: TRBV7-9; J: TRBJ1-1; length: 12; DNA: TGTGCCAGCAGCTTCCTAGGTACTGAAGCTTTCTTT; CDR3: CASSFLGTEAFF
D: NA; size: NA; V: TRBV21-1; J: TRBJ2-7; length: 13; DNA: TGTGCCAGCAAGGGGGGACTTCCTTACGAGCAGTACTTC; CDR3: CASKGGLPYEQYF
D: NA; size: NA; V: TRBV2; J: TRBJ1-2; length: 15; DNA: TGTGCCAGCAGTGATCGCACCCTCGCTTCTAGTGGCTACACCTTC; CDR3: CASSDRTLASSGYTF
D: TRBD1; size: once; V: TRBV5-1; J: TRBJ1-1; length: 14; DNA: TGCGCCAGCAGCTGGGGGACAGTGGACACTGAAGCTTTCTTT; CDR3: CASSWGTVDTEAFF
D: NA; size: NA; V: TRBV5-1; J: TRBJ1-2; length: 14; DNA: TGCGCCAGCAGCTCCGGGACACCTAACTATGGCTACACCTTC; CDR3: CASSSGTPNYGYTF
D: TRBD1; size: NA; V: TRBV7-9; J: TRBJ1-1; length: 15; DNA: TGTGCCAGCAGCTCGAACAGGGGCGCCGACACTGAAGCTTTCTTT; CDR3: CASSSNRGADTEAFF
D: TRBD2; size: NA; V: TRBV7-2; J: TRBJ2-2; length: 16; DNA: TGTGCCAGCAGCTTAGTTAGCGGGATGTATACCGGGGAGCTGTTTTTT; CDR3: CASSLVSGMYTGELFF
D: NA; size: NA; V: TRBV6-5; J: TRBJ1-4; length: 14; DNA: TGTGCCAGCAGGGTGACAGGTTTTAATGAAAAACTGTTTTTT; CDR3: CASRVTGFNEKLFF
D: TRBD2; size: few; V: TRBV2; J: TRBJ2-5; length: 13; DNA: TGTGCCAGCGGCCGGGAGGGCCCCGAGACCCAGTACTTC; CDR3: CASGREGPETQYF
D: NA; size: NA; V: TRBV24-1; J: TRBJ2-7; length: 15; DNA: TGTGCCACCAGTGATTTGCGAGCAGGGATCAACGAGCAGTACTTC; CDR3: CATSDLRAGINEQYF
D: NA; size: once; V: TRBV7-9; J: TRBJ2-2; length: 12; DNA: TGTGCCAGCAGCTTAATGGCGGGGGAGCTGTTTTTT; CDR3: CASSLMAGELFF
D: TRBD1; size: NA; V: TRBV30; J: TRBJ1-6; length: 16; DNA: TGTGCCTGGAAAGTTCCGGGGACAGGAGTCAATTCACCCCTCCACTTT; CDR3: CAWKVPGTGVNSPLHF
D: TRBD1; size: NA; V: TRBV7-7; J: TRBJ2-7; length: 13; DNA: TGTGCCAGCAGCCGACAGGGGGCGCATGAGCAGTACTTC; CDR3: CASSRQGAHEQYF
D: NA; size: NA; V: TRBV28; J: TRBJ2-3; length: 14; DNA: TGTGCCAGCAGTTTACTAGGGATTCGGGATACGCAGTATTTT; CDR3: CASSLLGIRDTQYF
D: TRBD1; size: NA; V: TRBV3-1/TRBV3-2; J: TRBJ1-3; length: 16; DNA: TGTGCCAGCAGCCTCCCGGGACAGGGGGCTGGAAACACCATATATTTT; CDR3: CASSLPGQGAGNTIYF
D: NA; size: NA; V: TRBV5-1; J: TRBJ2-5; length: 12; DNA: TGCGCCAGCAGCTTGGCATACGAGACCCAGTACTTC; CDR3: CASSLAYETQYF
D: NA; size: NA; V: TRBV11-2; J: TRBJ1-4; length: 15; DNA: TGTGCCAGCAGCTCCAGCTGGTCCTCGGGTGAAAAACTGTTTTTT; CDR3: CASSSSWSSGEKLFF
D: NA; size: NA; V: TRBV6-5; J: TRBJ1-2; length: 15; DNA: TGTGCCAGCAGCTCCGGCCCTCTACCAATCTATGGCTACACCTTC; CDR3: CASSSGPLPIYGYTF
D: TRBD1; size: NA; V: TRBV28; J: TRBJ2-3; length: 16; DNA: TGTGCCAGCAGACCCGGGACAGGGGTTTTATCAGATACGCAGTATTTT; CDR3: CASRPGTGVLSDTQYF
D: NA; size: once; V: TRBV15; J: TRBJ1-6; length: 14; DNA: TGTGCCACCAGCAGACAGGGCTATAATTCACCCCTCCACTTT; CDR3: CATSRQGYNSPLHF
D: NA; size: NA; V: TRBV2; J: TRBJ2-3; length: 13; DNA: TGTGCCAGCATACAGGGAAACACAGATACGCAGTATTTT; CDR3: CASIQGNTDTQYF
D: TRBD1; size: NA; V: TRBV28; J: TRBJ2-1; length: 14; DNA: TGTGCCAGCAGTACTGGGACAGGGGGCAATGAGCAGTTCTTC; CDR3: CASSTGTGGNEQFF
D: TRBD1; size: NA; V: TRBV19; J: TRBJ2-3; length: 15; DNA: TGTGCCAGTAGTACCTGGGACAGAATCACAGATACGCAGTATTTT; CDR3: CASSTWDRITDTQYF
D: NA; size: NA; V: TRBV18; J: TRBJ1-5; length: 14; DNA: TGTGCCAGCTCACTAAGCCGGGATGGACACCCCCAGCATTTT; CDR3: CASSLSRDGHPQHF
D: NA; size: once; V: TRBV7-9; J: TRBJ2-1; length: 14; DNA: TGTGCCAGCAGCTTAGGACACCAATACAATGAGCAGTTCTTC; CDR3: CASSLGHQYNEQFF
D: TRBD2; size: NA; V: TRBV7-9; J: TRBJ2-7; length: 17; DNA: TGTGCCAGCAGCCCACCGGGACTAGCGGGAGGAAAAGGCGAGCAGTACTTC; CDR3: CASSPPGLAGGKGEQYF
D: TRBD1; size: NA; V: TRBV18; J: TRBJ1-4; length: 17; DNA: TGTGCCAGCTCCCTCCGACTCCAGGGGGCAACTAATGAAAAACTGTTTTTT; CDR3: CASSLRLQGATNEKLFF
D: NA; size: NA; V: TRBV4-1; J: TRBJ1-2; length: 16; DNA: TGCGCCAGCAGCCAAGATTGGTCTCGGGATGCCTATGGCTACACCTTC; CDR3: CASSQDWSRDAYGYTF
D: TRBD1; size: NA; V: TRBV25-1; J: TRBJ1-2; length: 15; DNA: TGTGCCAGCAGTGAGCCCCAGGGGGTCGACTATGGCTACACCTTC; CDR3: CASSEPQGVDYGYTF